A selection of T cell receptor beta chains follows, all from one sample in a study of cytomegalovirus exposure and HLA in healthy donors. Assay used: immunoSEQ multiplex PCR; TCRdb lists only in-frame clones, some missing. The sample yields 200,000 to 250,000 clones, 60% to 80% seen once. Sequences were obtained from PBMCs. The receptor set was obtained from a woman aged 25 to 39 in good health and CMV-seronegative. The CDR3 runs from the conserved cysteine through the conserved F or W. Fields, in order: V gene, J gene, CDR3 protein.

>TRBV19|TRBJ2-1
CASSIVGLAGVSPGRNEQFF
>TRBV18|TRBJ1-5
CASSPKGGQGSQPQHF
>TRBV15|TRBJ1-5
CATSRDLGQAQPQHF
>TRBV6-5|TRBJ2-7
CASSTPDRGSYEQYF
>TRBV27|TRBJ1-1
CASSLFQMNTEAFF
>TRBV7-6|TRBJ1-1
CASSPGGDTEAFF
>TRBV19|TRBJ1-1
CASSRTGAAEAFF
>TRBV5-6|TRBJ1-2
CASSFPGVRRYYGYPF
>TRBV5-6|TRBJ1-1
CASSQTSGHAFF
>TRBV7-9|TRBJ2-1
CASSPLFPGNEQFF
>TRBV30|TRBJ2-3
CAWSVQSDTQYF
>TRBV6-5|TRBJ2-5
CASSYYRGTETQYF
>TRBV4-1|TRBJ2-5
CASSQARGGLEETQYF
>TRBV4-1|TRBJ2-2
CASSHSSGGAWTGELFF
>TRBV2|TRBJ1-4
CAGNRVANEKLFF
>TRBV27|TRBJ2-7
CARNGQVGEQYF
>TRBV18|TRBJ2-7
CASSRGLRGLGDEQYF
>TRBV7-6|TRBJ2-5
CASSLGQTGIETQYF
>TRBV4-1|TRBJ2-7
CASSQVGEVLAGEQYF
>TRBV2|TRBJ2-7
CASSVTSGRAGYEQYF
>TRBV30|TRBJ2-3
CAWAPTEDTQYF
>TRBV18|TRBJ1-5
CASSQTGLSNQPQHF
>TRBV6-1|TRBJ1-1
CASTTGGGTEAFF
>TRBV10-1|TRBJ1-6
CASSGGKGSLHF